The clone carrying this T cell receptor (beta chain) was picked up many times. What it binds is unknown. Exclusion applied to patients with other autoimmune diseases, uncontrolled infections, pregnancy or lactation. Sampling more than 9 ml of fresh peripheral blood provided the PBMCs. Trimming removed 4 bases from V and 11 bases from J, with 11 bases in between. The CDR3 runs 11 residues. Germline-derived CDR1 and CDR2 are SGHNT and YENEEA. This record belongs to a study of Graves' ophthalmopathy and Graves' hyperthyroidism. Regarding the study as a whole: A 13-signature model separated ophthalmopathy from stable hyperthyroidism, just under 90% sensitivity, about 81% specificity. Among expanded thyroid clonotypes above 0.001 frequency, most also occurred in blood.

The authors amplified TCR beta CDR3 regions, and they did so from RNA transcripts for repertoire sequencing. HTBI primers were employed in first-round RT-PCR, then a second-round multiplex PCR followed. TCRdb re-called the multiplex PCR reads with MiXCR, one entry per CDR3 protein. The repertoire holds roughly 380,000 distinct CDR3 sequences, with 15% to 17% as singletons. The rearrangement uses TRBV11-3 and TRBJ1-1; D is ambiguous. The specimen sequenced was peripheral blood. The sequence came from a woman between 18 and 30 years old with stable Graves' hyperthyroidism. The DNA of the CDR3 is TGTGCCAGCAGCTACGGCCCGGCGGCTTTCTTT. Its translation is CASSYGPAAFF.